These 22 T cell receptor beta chains were all obtained from the same sample, sequenced in a study of siplizumab effects on memory and regulatory T cells. Sequenced by immunoSEQ multiplex PCR; TCRdb stores in-frame clones only, minus some. The sample has approximately 52,000 clones, nearly 98% seen once. The sequencing input was naive CD4+ T cells sorted from blood. Receptors were obtained from a human donor in good health.

V and J are TRBV11-3 and TRBJ2-1; D unclear. This CDR3 comprises 10 residues. Germline CDR1 and CDR2: SGHNT and YENEEA. V was shortened by 1 base and J by 9 bases, with 1 base between the two germline ends. CDR3 sequence: CASSLVEQFF. The CDR3 nucleotides are TGTGCCAGCAGCTTAGTTGAGCAGTTCTTC.

This chain connects TRBV28 to TRBJ2-6, with no clear D. V was clipped by 3 bases and J by 2 bases, with 8 bases between them. Per the germline V gene, CDR1 is MDHEN and CDR2 is SYDVKM. CDR3 length equals 15 residues. CDR3 sequence reads: CASSFVRAGANVLTF. The CDR3 nucleotides are TGTGCCAGCAGTTTCGTTCGGGCTGGGGCCAACGTCCTGACTTTC.

This CDR3 reads CASSPQLAGGGETQYF. The DNA of the CDR3 is TGTGCCAGCAGTCCCCAACTAGCGGGAGGGGGGGAGACCCAGTACTTC. J is TRBJ2-5 and V is TRBV6-6; 13 bases are a match to TRBD2. Germline V gives CDR1 MNHNY, CDR2 SVGAGI (reference sequence). The CDR3 contains 16 residues. V dropped 5 bases and J dropped 5; count of bases not matched to a gene: 8.

The rearrangement uses TRBV29-1 and TRBJ2-3; D might be TRBD2 (5 bases). V lost 1 base, J lost 1 base, and 15 bases lay in between. This CDR3 comprises 16 residues. Germline CDR1 is SQVTM and CDR2 is ANQGSEA. CDR3 coding DNA: TGCAGCGTTGAAGGTGCGGGTCTAGAGGGCACAGATACGCAGTATTTT. This translates into CSVEGAGLEGTDTQYF.

This chain uses TRBV27 with TRBJ1-4; no clear D gene. This CDR3 is built from 12 residues. CDR1 and CDR2 (germline): MNHEY, SMNVEV (reference sequence). Trimming cost V 3 bases and J 7 bases, with 6 bases left between them. For the CDR3, the DNA is TGTGCCAGCAGTTTTCGGGGTGAAAAACTGTTTTTT. Its protein product is CASSFRGEKLFF.

This clone appeared a few times. The V and J genes are TRBV5-1 and TRBJ2-1; 8 bases are shared with TRBD1. Germline V gene lookup returns CDR1 SGHRS and CDR2 YFSETQ. The V segment lost 1 base and the J segment 4 bases; nucleotides outside the gene matches: 4. The CDR3 runs 15 residues. CDR3 DNA: TGCGCCAGCAGCTTGTCAGGGGGCGGGTACAATGAGCAGTTCTTC. Its protein is CASSLSGGGYNEQFF.

The chain joins TRBV11-2 to TRBJ2-7, with a weak D call TRBD1 (5 bases). Germline assignment: CDR1 SGHAT and CDR2 FQNNGV. V shed 1 base and J shed 7 bases, with 14 bases lying between them. CDR3 length: 14 residues. The CDR3 region has the DNA TGTGCCAGCAGCTTAGCGGGCAGGGCGAGGGAGCAGTACTTC. This gives the protein CASSLAGRAREQYF.

The gene calls are TRBV10-3 and TRBJ2-1, with 9 bases aligning to TRBD2. The CDR3 consists of 14 residues. J gave up 7 bases and V 6 bases, and 7 bases lay outside the gene matches. Looked up from germline, CDR1 is ENHRY and CDR2 is SYGVKD. The CDR3 DNA follows: TGTGCCATCAGGGAGAGAGCGGGAGGTAATGAGCAGTTCTTC. Translation gives CAIRERAGGNEQFF.

The rearrangement uses TRBV18 and TRBJ2-2, with a weak D call TRBD2 (5 bases). CDR1 KGHSH and CDR2 LQKENI come from the germline V gene. This CDR3 is built from 15 residues. The V end lost 3 bases, the J end lost 6 bases, and 14 bases lay between the germline ends. The CDR3: CASSPPTGGSGELFF. DNA of the CDR3: TGTGCCAGCTCACCCCCAACGGGCGGGTCCGGGGAGCTGTTTTTT. The variable domain in full, completed from reference TRBV18 and TRBJ2-2, reads NAGVMQNPRHLVRRRGQEARLRCSPMKGHSHVYWYRQLPEEGLKFMVYLQKENIIDESGMPKERFSAEFPKEGPSILRIQQVVRGDSAAYFCASSPPTGGSGELFFGEGSRLTVL.

The chain combines TRBV29-1 with TRBJ2-1, with D perhaps assigned TRBD1 or TRBD2 (5 bases each). This CDR3 comprises 13 residues. Germline V gene data show CDR1 as SQVTM and CDR2 as ANQGSEA. V dropped 3 bases and J dropped 6 bases, with 12 bases sitting between them. CDR3 DNA sequence: TGCAGCGTTGATGGGGACCGGTCCAATGAGCAGTTCTTC. It codes for CSVDGDRSNEQFF.

The chain carries TRBV5-4 and TRBJ1-1, with TRBD1 identical over 7 bases. The CDR3 totals 16 residues. V was clipped by 4 bases and J by 0 bases; unmatched bases: 9. In germline, CDR1 is SGHNT, CDR2 YYREEE (reference sequence). The CDR3: CASSPGTARMNTEAFF. CDR3 coding DNA: TGTGCCAGCAGCCCCGGGACAGCCCGAATGAACACTGAAGCTTTCTTT.

The genes are TRBV18 and TRBJ2-5; D is ambiguous. With 6 bases removed from V and 2 bases from J, the gap between germline ends came to 4 bases. The CDR3 is made up of 11 amino acids. Germline CDR1 and CDR2: KGHSH and LQKENI. The CDR3 sequence is CASSKQETQYF. The CDR3 DNA follows: TGTGCCAGCTCGAAGCAAGAGACCCAGTACTTC. The full variable domain, with the rest looked up from reference TRBV18 and TRBJ2-5, is NAGVMQNPRHLVRRRGQEARLRCSPMKGHSHVYWYRQLPEEGLKFMVYLQKENIIDESGMPKERFSAEFPKEGPSILRIQQVVRGDSAAYFCASSKQETQYFGPGTRLLVL.

V is TRBV6-1 and J is TRBJ2-3; D may be TRBD1 (6 bases). CDR1 is MNHNS and CDR2 is SASEGT in the germline V gene. The CDR3 contains 15 residues. V lost 7 bases to trimming and J lost 4 bases, with 18 bases between them. Written as DNA, the CDR3 is TGTGCCAGCACCTTGCACAGGGAAGTGGCAGATACGCAGTATTTT. Translated, it gives CASTLHREVADTQYF.

The chain uses TRBV19 and TRBJ1-2; tentative D call: TRBD1 (5 bases). This CDR3 contains 14 residues. Per germline, CDR1 LNHDA and CDR2 SQIVND (reference sequence). V was shortened by 8 bases and J by 8 bases, with 21 bases between the two germline ends. In DNA form, the CDR3 reads TGTGCCAGTCGAACCTTCCGAGACAGTGGCGGCTACACCTTC. As protein: CASRTFRDSGGYTF.

The chain is built from TRBV11-1 and TRBJ1-1, with D maybe TRBD1 (6 bases). The CDR3 sequence is 13 residues long. The germline gives CDR1 SGHAT, CDR2 FQDESV (reference sequence). Trimming pared 7 bases from V and 5 bases from J, leaving 14 bases between. The CDR3 DNA follows: TGTGCCAGCATCTCTCCAGGGGTAACTGAAGCTTTCTTT. Translated: CASISPGVTEAFF.

This chain uses TRBV11-3 with TRBJ2-1; D uncertain. Trimming removed 5 bases from V and 0 bases from J, with 11 bases in between. Germline CDR1 is SGHNT and CDR2 is YENEEA. The CDR3 totals 15 residues. The CDR3 DNA sequence: TGTGCCAGCAGCCGGCGGCGTAGCTCCTACAATGAGCAGTTCTTC. Protein sequence: CASSRRRSSYNEQFF.

This CDR3 is CASSGGTGHEKLFF. In DNA, the CDR3 is TGTGCCAGCAGTGGAGGGACAGGTCATGAAAAACTGTTTTTT. The V call is TRBV6-1, the J call TRBJ1-4; 8 nucleotides match TRBD1. Trimming cost V 4 bases and J 6 bases; bases outside gene matches: 4. CDR1 and CDR2 from the germline V gene are MNHNS and SASEGT. The CDR3 spans 14 residues.

This rearrangement joins TRBV25-1 to TRBJ2-2, with 10 bases fitting TRBD2. V shed 1 base, J shed 6 bases, and the junction held 5 bases outside the gene matches. The germline gives CDR1 MGHDK, CDR2 SYGVNS. This CDR3 is 16 amino acids long. The CDR3: CASSEWSGRGAGELFF. The CDR3 nucleotides are TGTGCCAGCAGTGAATGGAGCGGGAGGGGGGCCGGGGAGCTGTTTTTT.

This chain connects TRBV2 to TRBJ2-1; 8 positions agree with TRBD2. Germline V CDR1 and CDR2: SNHLY, FYNNEI. J gave up 0 bases and V 7 bases, and 8 bases lay outside the gene matches. The CDR3 has 16 amino acids. CDR3 nucleotides: TGTGCCAGCAACGGACTAGCTCGGGGCTCCTACAATGAGCAGTTCTTC. Translating gives CASNGLARGSYNEQFF.

The chain has TRBV15 and TRBJ1-4, with 7 bases lining up with TRBD1. This CDR3 contains 15 residues. J was trimmed by 7 bases and V by 0 bases; bases with no gene match: 5. Germline loops: CDR1 LNHNV, CDR2 YYDKDF (reference sequence). CDR3 sequence reads: CATSRDLRGTEKLFF. The CDR3 DNA reads as TGTGCCACCAGCAGAGATCTCAGGGGGACTGAAAAACTGTTTTTT.

The chain carries TRBV18 and TRBJ2-3, with a tentative D call TRBD2 (6 bases). V lost 5 bases and J 0 bases, leaving 9 bases between the germline ends. Germline V lookup: CDR1 KGHSH, CDR2 LQKENI. The CDR3 extends over 14 amino acids. The CDR3 sequence: CASSSGGSTDTQYF. CDR3 nucleotides: TGTGCCAGCTCATCCGGAGGGAGCACAGATACGCAGTATTTT.

The chain joins TRBV12-5 to TRBJ2-1; 8 positions agree with TRBD2. J gave up 1 base and V 6 bases, and 8 bases lay outside the gene matches. The CDR3 is 16 residues long. Germline loops: CDR1 LGHNT, CDR2 FRNRAP. DNA for the CDR3: TGTGCTAGTGGACCCCCGGGACTAGGGTCCTACAATGAGCAGTTCTTC. Residues: CASGPPGLGSYNEQFF.